These T cell receptor beta chains were read from a single sample in a study of cytomegalovirus exposure and HLA in healthy donors. The protocol was immunoSEQ multiplex PCR, while the TCRdb copy is restricted to in-frame clones and leaves out a portion. The repertoire holds around 170,000 clones, with about 80% as singletons. What was sequenced was PBMCs. The receptor source for this set is a man aged 18 to 30 in good health and CMV-seronegative. Both conserved end residues are part of each CDR3. A D gene is named only where the DNA matches it firmly. Only some rows state a clone size, as once, few, many or a class for expanded clones.

v_gene,d_gene,j_gene,abundance,CDR3aa,CDR3nt
TRBV15,TRBD1,TRBJ2-2,once,CATSSGTGETGELFF,TGTGCCACCAGCAGCGGGACAGGGGAAACCGGGGAGCTGTTTTTT
TRBV9,TRBD2,TRBJ2-1,-,CASSVAASGGEQFF,TGTGCCAGCAGCGTAGCGGCTAGCGGGGGAGAGCAGTTCTTC
TRBV30,-,TRBJ1-5,-,CAWSEGGTLNQPQHF,TGTGCCTGGAGTGAGGGGGGGACTCTGAATCAGCCCCAGCATTTT
TRBV25-1,-,TRBJ1-4,-,CASSETGEKLFF,TGTGCCAGCAGTGAAACGGGTGAAAAACTGTTTTTT
TRBV29-1,TRBD1,TRBJ2-1,-,CSVETGQGVSYNEQFF,TGCAGCGTTGAAACTGGCCAGGGGGTTTCCTACAATGAGCAGTTCTTC
TRBV11-2,-,TRBJ2-7,-,CASSLVPVGSGSYEQYF,TGTGCCAGCAGCTTAGTCCCGGTGGGTAGCGGCTCCTACGAGCAGTACTTC
TRBV18,-,TRBJ2-3,-,CASSPESTDTQYF,TGTGCCAGCTCACCAGAGAGCACAGATACGCAGTATTTT
TRBV7-9,TRBD1,TRBJ1-1,-,CASSRKGADTEAFF,TGTGCCAGCAGCCGTAAGGGGGCCGACACTGAAGCTTTCTTT
TRBV2,TRBD1,TRBJ1-1,-,CASTGQGVLAAFF,TGTGCCAGCACCGGACAGGGGGTATTAGCGGCTTTCTTT
TRBV6-5,-,TRBJ2-4,-,CASSYSLRGSKNIQYF,TGTGCCAGCAGTTACTCGTTGAGGGGGTCCAAAAACATTCAGTACTTC
TRBV30,-,TRBJ2-7,-,CAWSSWASYEQYF,TGTGCCTGGAGTTCGTGGGCTTCCTACGAGCAGTACTTC
TRBV7-6,-,TRBJ2-7,-,CASSDDRSSYEQYF,TGTGCCAGCAGCGACGACAGGAGTTCCTACGAGCAGTACTTC
TRBV6-6,-,TRBJ1-5,-,CASSRLPGDHQPQHF,TGTGCCAGCAGTAGACTACCAGGGGATCATCAGCCCCAGCATTTT
TRBV7-2,-,TRBJ2-3,once,CASSLRGGSTDTQYF,TGTGCCAGCAGCTTAAGGGGCGGTAGCACAGATACGCAGTATTTT
TRBV7-9,-,TRBJ1-6,-,CASSSTGSGYNSPLHF,TGTGCCAGCAGTTCCACAGGGTCGGGCTATAATTCACCCCTCCACTTT
TRBV7-9,TRBD2,TRBJ2-2,-,CASSLGTSGSGELFF,TGTGCCAGCAGCTTAGGGACTAGCGGGAGCGGGGAGCTGTTTTTT
TRBV27,TRBD2,TRBJ2-1,-,CASRLGTSGNYNEQFF,TGTGCCAGCAGACTCGGGACTAGCGGGAACTACAATGAGCAGTTCTTC
TRBV29-1,-,TRBJ2-1,once,CSVVPAGPQFF,TGCAGCGTTGTGCCGGCGGGGCCGCAGTTCTTC
TRBV4-2,TRBD2,TRBJ2-5,-,CASCGRGQETQYF,TGTGCCAGCTGCGGGAGGGGACAAGAGACCCAGTACTTC
TRBV15,-,TRBJ1-2,-,CATSRVHSNYGYTF,TGTGCCACCAGCAGAGTCCACAGTAACTATGGCTACACCTTC
TRBV11-3,TRBD2,TRBJ2-3,once,CASSLAGGRWGTDTQYF,TGTGCCAGCAGCTTAGCTGGCGGGAGGTGGGGCACAGATACGCAGTATTTT
TRBV10-3,-,TRBJ1-1,-,CAISESAKTGRNTEAFF,TGTGCCATCAGTGAGTCTGCTAAGACAGGTAGGAACACTGAAGCTTTCTTT
TRBV19,-,TRBJ2-7,-,CASSTDKGYEQYF,TGTGCCAGTAGTACGGACAAGGGGTACGAGCAGTACTTC
TRBV4-2,TRBD2,TRBJ2-3,-,CASTPRLAGFTDTQYF,TGTGCCAGCACCCCCCGACTAGCGGGGTTCACAGATACGCAGTATTTT
TRBV6-1,-,TRBJ2-3,-,CASSELLASTQYF,TGTGCCAGCAGTGAACTCCTAGCGAGTACGCAGTATTTT
TRBV7-6,TRBD1,TRBJ2-5,-,CASSLGARDSKETQYF,TGTGCCAGCAGCTTAGGGGCCCGGGACAGCAAAGAGACCCAGTACTTC
TRBV19,-,TRBJ2-3,-,CASSLRGAGTDTQYF,TGTGCCAGTAGCCTCAGGGGGGCTGGCACAGATACGCAGTATTTT
TRBV7-9,-,TRBJ1-1,-,CASSLIHTGTTEAFF,TGTGCCAGCAGCTTAATACATACAGGGACCACTGAAGCTTTCTTT
TRBV14,-,TRBJ1-1,-,CASSQESWERDTEAFF,TGTGCCAGCAGCCAAGAGAGTTGGGAGAGGGACACTGAAGCTTTCTTT
TRBV27,TRBD1,TRBJ1-4,few,CASSLEGAGGSTNEKLFF,TGTGCCAGCAGTTTAGAAGGGGCAGGGGGCTCAACTAATGAAAAACTGTTTTTT
TRBV7-8,TRBD2,TRBJ2-1,-,CASSLPGTSSYNEQFF,TGTGCCAGCAGCCTCCCCGGGACTAGCTCCTACAATGAGCAGTTCTTC
TRBV6-1,-,TRBJ2-7,-,CASKTGTPNYYEQYF,TGTGCCAGTAAAACCGGGACACCGAACTACTACGAGCAGTACTTC
TRBV5-1,-,TRBJ2-5,-,CASSFLAGRETQYF,TGCGCCAGCAGCTTTCTGGCAGGTAGGGAGACCCAGTACTTC
TRBV29-1,TRBD1,TRBJ2-1,-,CSESRGRLDEQFF,TGCAGCGAGAGCAGGGGGCGCTTAGATGAGCAGTTCTTC
TRBV5-1,TRBD2,TRBJ2-7,-,CASSLTGGVAYEQYF,TGCGCCAGCAGCTTGACGGGGGGAGTCGCCTACGAGCAGTACTTC
TRBV6-1,-,TRBJ1-2,-,CASSFGNYGYTF,TGTGCCAGCAGTTTCGGGAACTATGGCTACACCTTC
TRBV7-2,TRBD2,TRBJ2-5,-,CASSSSLAGGQETQYF,TGTGCCAGCAGCTCCTCACTAGCGGGGGGGCAAGAGACCCAGTACTTC
TRBV9,TRBD1,TRBJ1-4,-,CASSAGTGLFPLEKLFF,TGTGCCAGCAGCGCCGGGACAGGGTTATTCCCGCTAGAAAAACTGTTTTTT
TRBV18,-,TRBJ2-7,-,CASSPNRTPSYEQYF,TGTGCCAGCTCACCCAATCGGACACCGTCCTACGAGCAGTACTTC
TRBV15,-,TRBJ1-1,-,CATLDRIAFF,TGTGCCACCCTAGATCGCATAGCTTTCTTT